This TCR beta chain was recovered during a study of CD8 T cells in ankylosing spondylitis. This clonotype was found many times. TCRdb re-derived calls from the 5' RACE reads in MiXCR, one entry per CDR3 protein. The repertoire holds about 39,000 distinct CDR3 sequences, with 2.5% to 3.5% as singletons. V was pared by 4 bases and J by 0 bases, with 9 bases of the junction left unmatched. Germline V gene sequence: CDR1 SGDLS, CDR2 YYNGEE. There are 18 residues in the CDR3. This rearrangement joins TRBV9 to TRBJ2-1; 11 nucleotides match TRBD2. The receptor was derived from a male donor with ankylosing spondylitis or in good health (not recorded which). The material sequenced was blood, either unsorted or a sorted T cell fraction (not recorded which). CDR3 DNA: TGTGCCAGCAGCAAGTCAATGGGGACTAGCGGCTCCTACAATGAGCAGTTCTTC. Its protein is CASSKSMGTSGSYNEQFF.